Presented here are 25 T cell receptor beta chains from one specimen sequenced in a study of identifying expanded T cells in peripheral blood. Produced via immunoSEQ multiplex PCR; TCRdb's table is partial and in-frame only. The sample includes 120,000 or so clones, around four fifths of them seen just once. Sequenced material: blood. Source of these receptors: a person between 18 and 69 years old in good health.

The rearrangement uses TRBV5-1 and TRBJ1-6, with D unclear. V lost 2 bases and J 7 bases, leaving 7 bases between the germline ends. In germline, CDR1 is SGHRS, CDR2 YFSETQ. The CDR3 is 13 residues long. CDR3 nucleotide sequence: TGCGCCAGCAGCTTTGGGGAAAATTCACCCCTCCACTTT. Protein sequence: CASSFGENSPLHF.

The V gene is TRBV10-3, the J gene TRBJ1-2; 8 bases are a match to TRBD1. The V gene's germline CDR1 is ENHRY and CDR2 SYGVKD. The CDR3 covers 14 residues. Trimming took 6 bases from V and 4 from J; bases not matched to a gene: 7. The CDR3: CAISGTGRFYGYTF. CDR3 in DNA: TGTGCCATCAGCGGGACAGGTCGGTTCTATGGCTACACCTTC.

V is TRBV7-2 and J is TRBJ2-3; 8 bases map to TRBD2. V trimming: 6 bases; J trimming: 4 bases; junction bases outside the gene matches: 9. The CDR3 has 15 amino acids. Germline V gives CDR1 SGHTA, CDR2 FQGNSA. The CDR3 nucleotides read TGTGCCAGCAGTCCCGGGACTAGGATTCCAGATACGCAGTATTTT. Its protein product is CASSPGTRIPDTQYF. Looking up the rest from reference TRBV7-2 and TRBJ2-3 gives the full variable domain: GAGVSQSPSNKVTEKGKDVELRCDPISGHTALYWYRQSLGQGLEFLIYFQGNSAPDKSGLPSDRFSAERTGGSVSTLTIQRTQQEDSAVYLCASSPGTRIPDTQYFGPGTRLTVL.

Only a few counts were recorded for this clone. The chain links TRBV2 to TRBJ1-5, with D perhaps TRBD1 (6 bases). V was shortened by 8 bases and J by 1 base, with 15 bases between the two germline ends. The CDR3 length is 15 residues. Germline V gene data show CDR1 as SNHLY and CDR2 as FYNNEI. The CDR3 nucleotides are TGTGCCAGCGGTTGGGGGGGCGGAAGCAATCAGCCCCAGCATTTT. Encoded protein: CASGWGGGSNQPQHF.

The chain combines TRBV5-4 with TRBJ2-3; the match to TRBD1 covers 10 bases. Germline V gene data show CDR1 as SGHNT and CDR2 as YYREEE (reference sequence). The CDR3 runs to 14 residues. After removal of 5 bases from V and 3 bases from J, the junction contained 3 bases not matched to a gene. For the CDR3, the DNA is TGTGCCAGCAGTGAGGACAGGGGGACAGATACGCAGTATTTT. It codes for CASSEDRGTDTQYF. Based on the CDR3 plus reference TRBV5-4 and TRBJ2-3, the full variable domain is ETGVTQSPTHLIKTRGQQVTLRCSSQSGHNTVSWYQQALGQGPQFIFQYYREEENGRGNFPPRFSGLQFPNYSSELNVNALELDDSALYLCASSEDRGTDTQYFGPGTRLTVL.

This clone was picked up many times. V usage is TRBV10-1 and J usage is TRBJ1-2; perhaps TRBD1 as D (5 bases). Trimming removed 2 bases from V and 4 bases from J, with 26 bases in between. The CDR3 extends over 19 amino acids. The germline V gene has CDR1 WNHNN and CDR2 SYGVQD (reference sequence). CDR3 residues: CASSETRDEGLKLLYGYTF. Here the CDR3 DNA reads TGCGCCAGCAGTGAGACTAGGGACGAAGGACTTAAACTCCTCTATGGCTACACCTTC.

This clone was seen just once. This CDR3 is CASRPQPGPRRDGEQFF. The DNA for the CDR3 is TGTGCAAGTCGCCCACAACCGGGCCCCAGGAGGGACGGTGAGCAGTTCTTC. This chain connects TRBV12-2 to TRBJ2-1; TRBD2 was called by the table and not checked on the DNA. TRBV12-2 is reported as a pseudogene. The CDR3 has 17 amino acids.

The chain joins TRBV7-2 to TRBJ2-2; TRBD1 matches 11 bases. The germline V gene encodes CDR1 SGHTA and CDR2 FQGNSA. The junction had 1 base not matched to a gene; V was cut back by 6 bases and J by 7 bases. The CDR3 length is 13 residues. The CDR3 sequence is CASRDRGRGELFF. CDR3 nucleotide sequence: TGTGCCAGCAGGGACAGGGGGCGCGGGGAGCTGTTTTTT.

CDR3 loop: CASSMWSGSNQPQHF. The DNA of the CDR3 is TGTGCCAGTAGTATGTGGTCTGGAAGCAATCAGCCCCAGCATTTT. This sequence joins TRBV19 and TRBJ1-5, with unresolved D. Trimming cost V 3 bases and J 1 base, with 10 bases left between them. Germline V gene lookup returns CDR1 LNHDA and CDR2 SQIVND (reference sequence). This CDR3 is 15 amino acids long.

The chain's CDR3 is CASSITLSTDTQYF. In DNA form, the CDR3 reads TGTGCCAGTAGTATCACCCTGAGCACAGATACGCAGTATTTT. The chain carries TRBV19 and TRBJ2-3; D is unclear. Germline CDR1 LNHDA, CDR2 SQIVND (reference sequence). Trimming stripped 3 bases from V and 0 bases from J, with 7 bases between. The CDR3 totals 14 residues.

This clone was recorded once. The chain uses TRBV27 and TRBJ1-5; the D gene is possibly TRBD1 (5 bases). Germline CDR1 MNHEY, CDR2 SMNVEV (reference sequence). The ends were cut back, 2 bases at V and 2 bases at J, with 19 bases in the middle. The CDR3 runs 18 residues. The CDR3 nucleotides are TGTGCCAGCAGTTTAAGAGGGAATCGAGGGGCCGGCAATCAGCCCCAGCATTTT. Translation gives CASSLRGNRGAGNQPQHF.

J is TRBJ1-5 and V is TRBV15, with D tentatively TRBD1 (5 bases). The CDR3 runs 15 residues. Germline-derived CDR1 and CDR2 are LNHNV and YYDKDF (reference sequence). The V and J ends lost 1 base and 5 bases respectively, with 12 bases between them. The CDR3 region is CATSRAAGTDQPQHF. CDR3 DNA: TGTGCCACCAGCAGAGCGGCCGGGACCGATCAGCCCCAGCATTTT.

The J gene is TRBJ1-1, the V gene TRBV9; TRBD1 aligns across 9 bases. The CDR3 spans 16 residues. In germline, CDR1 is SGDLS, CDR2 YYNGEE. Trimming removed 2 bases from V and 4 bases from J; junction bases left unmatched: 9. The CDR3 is CASSVPRDREATEAFF. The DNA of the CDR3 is TGTGCCAGCAGCGTCCCCCGGGACAGGGAGGCCACTGAAGCTTTCTTT.

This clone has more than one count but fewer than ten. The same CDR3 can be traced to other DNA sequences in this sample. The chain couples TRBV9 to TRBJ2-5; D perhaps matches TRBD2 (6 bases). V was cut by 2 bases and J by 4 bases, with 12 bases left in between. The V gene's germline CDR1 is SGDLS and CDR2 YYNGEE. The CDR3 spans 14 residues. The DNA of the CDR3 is TGTGCCAGCAGCGTTGCGCCCGGGGGAGAGACCCAGTACTTC. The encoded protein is CASSVAPGGETQYF.

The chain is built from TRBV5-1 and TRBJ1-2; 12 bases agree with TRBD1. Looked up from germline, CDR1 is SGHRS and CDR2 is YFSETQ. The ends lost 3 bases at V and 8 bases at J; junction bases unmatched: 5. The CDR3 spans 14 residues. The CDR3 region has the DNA TGCGCCAGCAGCTGGGGACAGGGGGCGCGAGGCTACACCTTC. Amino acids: CASSWGQGARGYTF. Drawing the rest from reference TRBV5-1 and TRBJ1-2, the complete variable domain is KAGVTQTPRYLIKTRGQQVTLSCSPISGHRSVSWYQQTPGQGLQFLFEYFSETQRNKGNFPGRFSGRQFSNSRSEMNVSTLELGDSALYLCASSWGQGARGYTFGSGTRLTVV.

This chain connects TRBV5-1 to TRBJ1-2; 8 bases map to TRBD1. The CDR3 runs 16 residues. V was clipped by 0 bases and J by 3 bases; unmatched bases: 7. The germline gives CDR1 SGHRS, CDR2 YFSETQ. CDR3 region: CASSLAPTDRDYGYTF. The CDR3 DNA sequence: TGCGCCAGCAGCTTGGCCCCGACGGACAGGGACTATGGCTACACCTTC.

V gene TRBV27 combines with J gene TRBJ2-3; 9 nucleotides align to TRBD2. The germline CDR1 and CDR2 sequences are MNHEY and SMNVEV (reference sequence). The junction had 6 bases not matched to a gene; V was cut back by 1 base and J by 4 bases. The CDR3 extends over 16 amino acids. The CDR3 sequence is CASSLWGGGASDTQYF. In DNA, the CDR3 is TGTGCCAGCAGTTTATGGGGCGGGGGGGCATCAGATACGCAGTATTTT.

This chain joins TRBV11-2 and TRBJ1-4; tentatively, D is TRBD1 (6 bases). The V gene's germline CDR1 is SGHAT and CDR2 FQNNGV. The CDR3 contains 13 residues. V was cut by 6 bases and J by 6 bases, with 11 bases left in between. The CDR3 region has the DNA TGTGCCAGCAGTTTGGACAGTTATGAAAAACTGTTTTTT. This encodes CASSLDSYEKLFF.

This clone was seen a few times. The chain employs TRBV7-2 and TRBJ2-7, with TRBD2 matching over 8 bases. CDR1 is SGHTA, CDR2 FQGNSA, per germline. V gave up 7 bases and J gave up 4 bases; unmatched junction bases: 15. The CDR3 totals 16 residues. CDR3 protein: CASTPRPRSGGYEQYF. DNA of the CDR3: TGTGCCAGCACCCCTCGTCCCCGTTCGGGAGGGTACGAGCAGTACTTC.

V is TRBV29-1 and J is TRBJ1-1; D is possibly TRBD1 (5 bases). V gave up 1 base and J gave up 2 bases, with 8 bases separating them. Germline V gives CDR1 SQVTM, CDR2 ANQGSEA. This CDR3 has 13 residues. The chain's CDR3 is CSVEGQRNTEAFF. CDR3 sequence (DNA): TGCAGCGTTGAAGGACAGAGAAACACTGAAGCTTTCTTT.

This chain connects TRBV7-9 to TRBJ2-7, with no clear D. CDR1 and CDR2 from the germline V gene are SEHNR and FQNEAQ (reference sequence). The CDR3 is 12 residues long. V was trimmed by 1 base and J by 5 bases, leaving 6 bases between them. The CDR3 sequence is CASSLGQNEQYF. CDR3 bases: TGTGCCAGCAGCTTAGGTCAAAACGAGCAGTACTTC.

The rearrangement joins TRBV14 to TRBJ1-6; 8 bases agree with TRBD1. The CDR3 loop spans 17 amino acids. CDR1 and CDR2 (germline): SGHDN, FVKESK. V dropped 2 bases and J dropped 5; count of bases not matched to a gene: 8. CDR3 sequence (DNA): TGTGCCAGCAGCCAACTATGGGACAGGCGAGATAATTCACCCCTCCACTTT. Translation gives CASSQLWDRRDNSPLHF. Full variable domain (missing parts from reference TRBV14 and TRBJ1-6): EAGVTQFPSHSVIEKGQTVTLRCDPISGHDNLYWYRRVMGKEIKFLLHFVKESKQDESGMPNNRFLAERTGGTYSTLKVQPAELEDSGVYFCASSQLWDRRDNSPLHFGNGTRLTVT.

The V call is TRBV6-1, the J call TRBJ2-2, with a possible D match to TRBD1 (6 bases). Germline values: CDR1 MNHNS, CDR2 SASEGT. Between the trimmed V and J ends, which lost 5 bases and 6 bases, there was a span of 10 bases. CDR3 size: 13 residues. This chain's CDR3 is CASSLQGPGELFF. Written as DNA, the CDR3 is TGTGCCAGCAGTCTACAGGGACCCGGGGAGCTGTTTTTT.

This CDR3 is CASSLAVRQGEREQYF. DNA of the CDR3: TGCGCCAGCAGCTTGGCCGTCAGACAGGGTGAACGCGAGCAGTACTTC. The J gene is TRBJ2-7, the V gene TRBV5-1, with 7 bases identical to TRBD1. The CDR3 runs 16 residues. Trimming took 0 bases from V and 6 from J; bases not matched to a gene: 12. Germline V lookup: CDR1 SGHRS, CDR2 YFSETQ.

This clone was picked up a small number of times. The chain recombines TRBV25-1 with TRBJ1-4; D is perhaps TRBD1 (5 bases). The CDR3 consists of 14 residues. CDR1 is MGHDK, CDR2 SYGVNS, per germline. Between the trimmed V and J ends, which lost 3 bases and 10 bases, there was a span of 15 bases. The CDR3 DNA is TGTGCCAGCAGTGATGGGGACCAGAAGGGAAAACTGTTTTTT. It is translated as CASSDGDQKGKLFF.